The 24 T cell receptor beta chains in this list originate from one sample, sequenced in a study of blood T cell repertoires in COVID-19. Assay used: immunoSEQ multiplex PCR; TCRdb lists only in-frame clones, some missing. The table lists fewer than 110,000 clones, around 82% of them singletons. The specimen sequenced was peripheral blood. Receptors originate from a human donor in a cohort sampled during active or convalescent COVID-19.

The gene calls are TRBV30 and TRBJ1-4, with a weak D call TRBD1 (6 bases). The CDR3 has 13 residues. Germline V CDR1 and CDR2: GTSNPN, SVGIG (reference sequence). Trimming removed 6 bases from V and 8 bases from J, with 16 bases in between. The CDR3 bases are TGTGCCTGCAGGACAGTGGGAATCGAAAAACTGTTTTTT. Protein sequence: CACRTVGIEKLFF.

This chain uses TRBV28 with TRBJ2-3, with D perhaps matching TRBD2 (6 bases). The V gene's germline CDR1 is MDHEN and CDR2 SYDVKM. Deletions cut 3 bases from V and 0 bases from J, with 16 bases between. This CDR3 is built from 17 residues. Here the CDR3 DNA reads TGTGCCAGCAGTTTCGCGGGGAGCCGCACTAGCACAGATACGCAGTATTTT. Translating gives CASSFAGSRTSTDTQYF.

V usage is TRBV3-1 (or the pseudogene TRBV3-2) and J usage is TRBJ1-5; TRBD1 matches 7 bases. This CDR3 comprises 14 residues. Trimming at V came to 5 bases and at J to 1 base, leaving 2 bases not matched to a gene. The germline V gene has CDR1 LGHDT and CDR2 YNNKEL (reference sequence). CDR3 in DNA: TGTGCCAGCAGCTTACAGGGGAGCAATCAGCCCCAGCATTTT. Translating it yields CASSLQGSNQPQHF.

The chain joins TRBV19 to TRBJ1-2; 9 positions agree with TRBD1. The CDR3 covers 15 residues. CDR1 is LNHDA, CDR2 SQIVND, per germline (reference sequence). Trimming removed 6 bases from V and 2 bases from J; junction bases left unmatched: 7. CDR3 region: CASRKRTGVNYGYTF. The CDR3 region has the DNA TGTGCCAGTAGAAAAAGGACAGGGGTAAACTATGGCTACACCTTC.

The V and J genes are TRBV19 and TRBJ1-1, with 10 bases aligning to TRBD1. Germline V gene lookup returns CDR1 LNHDA and CDR2 SQIVND (reference sequence). The CDR3 loop spans 14 amino acids. Unmatched junction bases numbered 4, after V lost 5 bases and J lost 4 bases. The CDR3 sequence is CASSFRTGGTEAFF. The CDR3 DNA reads as TGTGCCAGTAGTTTCAGGACAGGGGGCACTGAAGCTTTCTTT.

This chain uses TRBV14 with TRBJ1-6; D possibly corresponds to TRBD1 (5 bases). The V end was cut by 4 bases, the J end by 9 bases, with 13 bases between. Germline values: CDR1 SGHDN, CDR2 FVKESK. This CDR3 is built from 14 residues. The CDR3 protein is CASSLTIDSSPLHF. CDR3 sequence (DNA): TGTGCCAGCAGCCTAACTATTGACAGTTCACCCCTCCACTTT.

V gene TRBV5-1 combines with J gene TRBJ2-3; TRBD1 is a possible D gene (5 bases). CDR1 and CDR2 (germline): SGHRS, YFSETQ. The CDR3 consists of 17 residues. Trimming took off 3 bases at V and 0 bases at J, with 17 bases between the two ends. In DNA form, the CDR3 reads TGCGCCAGCAGCTCATACCCTCCCCAGGGCAGCACAGATACGCAGTATTTT. Translating it yields CASSSYPPQGSTDTQYF.

The chain recombines TRBV7-2 with TRBJ1-4, with a tentative D call TRBD1 (6 bases). CDR1 and CDR2 (germline): SGHTA, FQGNSA. V was pared by 2 bases and J by 7 bases, with 17 bases between. There are 16 residues in the CDR3. The CDR3 reads CASSLKIGGAGEKLFF. In DNA form, the CDR3 reads TGTGCCAGCAGCTTAAAGATCGGGGGGGCCGGTGAAAAACTGTTTTTT. Using reference TRBV7-2 and TRBJ1-4 for the parts outside the CDR3, the full variable domain is GAGVSQSPSNKVTEKGKDVELRCDPISGHTALYWYRQSLGQGLEFLIYFQGNSAPDKSGLPSDRFSAERTGGSVSTLTIQRTQQEDSAVYLCASSLKIGGAGEKLFFGSGTQLSVL.

The V gene is TRBV12-5, the J gene TRBJ2-5, with 7 bases that match TRBD1. V shed 7 bases and J 3 bases; nucleotides not matched to a gene: 8. This CDR3 spans 14 amino acids. Germline lookup yields CDR1 LGHNT and CDR2 FRNRAP. The CDR3 DNA is TGTGCTAGTGCTCCGGGACAGCCAAAAGAGACCCAGTACTTC. It yields the protein CASAPGQPKETQYF.

The rearrangement uses TRBV27 and TRBJ2-5; D is possibly TRBD2 (5 bases). Trimming took off 6 bases at V and 4 bases at J, with 15 bases between the two ends. In germline, CDR1 is MNHEY, CDR2 SMNVEV (reference sequence). This CDR3 spans 14 amino acids. Here the CDR3 reads CASSLGSEGETQYF. In DNA form, the CDR3 reads TGTGCCAGCAGCCTCGGGTCCGAGGGAGAGACCCAGTACTTC.

V gene TRBV24-1 combines with J gene TRBJ2-5; unclear D gene. The CDR3 runs to 15 residues. Germline V CDR1 and CDR2: KGHDR, SFDVKD. The V end was cut by 3 bases, the J end by 4 bases, with 14 bases between. CDR3 nucleotides: TGTGCCACCAGTGATGGCCCGCAGGTGACAGAGACCCAGTACTTC. Translation: CATSDGPQVTETQYF.

About this clone: Additional DNA sequences in this sample encode the identical CDR3. The rearrangement joins TRBV14 to TRBJ1-6; TRBD1 might be the D (6 bases). The CDR3 has 16 amino acids. Germline CDR1 reads SGHDN; CDR2 reads FVKESK. The V gene lost 1 base and the J gene lost 7 bases, with 14 bases spanning the gap. CDR3 in DNA: TGTGCCAGCAGCCAAGTACGAGGGGGGGCCAATTCACCCCTCCACTTT. Protein sequence: CASSQVRGGANSPLHF.

This clone was seen a handful of times. This rearrangement joins TRBV19 to TRBJ1-1; tentative D call: TRBD1 (6 bases). The ends were cut back, 1 base at V and 4 bases at J, with 13 bases in the middle. Per the germline V gene, CDR1 is LNHDA and CDR2 is SQIVND (reference sequence). This CDR3 has 15 amino acids. CDR3 in DNA: TGTGCCAGTAGTATAGGGGTGGGGGCCAGCACTGAAGCTTTCTTT. Its protein is CASSIGVGASTEAFF.

The V and J genes are TRBV12-5 and TRBJ1-1; the D gene is possibly TRBD1 (5 bases). Germline assignment: CDR1 LGHNT and CDR2 FRNRAP. CDR3 size: 15 residues. V was cut by 0 bases and J by 1 base, with 9 bases left in between. In nucleotides, the CDR3 is TGTGCTAGTGGTTTGGTACTGGGGGGGAACACTGAAGCTTTCTTT. The encoded protein is CASGLVLGGNTEAFF.

The genes are TRBV7-9 and TRBJ2-7; a possible D gene is TRBD2 (7 bases). Germline CDR1 SEHNR, CDR2 FQNEAQ (reference sequence). The CDR3 consists of 14 residues. V was shortened by 5 bases and J by 6 bases, with 17 bases between the two germline ends. This CDR3 reads CASSKTGGGGEQYF. CDR3 coding DNA: TGTGCCAGCAGCAAGACCGGCGGGGGCGGCGAGCAGTACTTC.

V usage is TRBV6-1 and J usage is TRBJ1-5; D perhaps matches TRBD1 (5 bases). Germline V CDR1 and CDR2: MNHNS, SASEGT. CDR3 size: 14 residues. V dropped 0 bases and J dropped 7 bases, with 10 bases sitting between them. CDR3 residues: CASSEARGGQPQHF. The CDR3 nucleotides read TGTGCCAGCAGTGAAGCGAGGGGAGGGCAGCCCCAGCATTTT.

This chain connects TRBV10-1 to TRBJ1-1; no firm D call. Germline lookup yields CDR1 WNHNN and CDR2 SYGVQD (reference sequence). This CDR3 has 13 residues. The V and J ends lost 8 bases and 0 bases respectively, with 10 bases between them. As DNA, the CDR3 is TGCGCCAGCCGGGAAACTGTGAACACTGAAGCTTTCTTT. Protein sequence: CASRETVNTEAFF.

V is TRBV10-1 and J is TRBJ2-2, with D perhaps matching TRBD2 (6 bases). This CDR3 spans 16 amino acids. Germline-derived CDR1 and CDR2 are WNHNN and SYGVQD (reference sequence). The V end was cut by 4 bases, the J end by 3 bases, with 15 bases between. The CDR3 region has the DNA TGCGCCAGCAGTGCTACCGGGACTGGCTACACCGGGGAGCTGTTTTTT. Translated: CASSATGTGYTGELFF.

The chain carries TRBV13 and TRBJ1-2; 10 nucleotides agree with TRBD1. The J segment lost 4 bases and the V segment lost 2 bases, leaving 4 bases of the junction unmatched. This CDR3 contains 15 residues. Germline lookup yields CDR1 PRHDT and CDR2 FYEKMQ (reference sequence). CDR3 nucleotide sequence: TGTGCCAGCAGCTTAAGGGGACAGGGGATCTATGGCTACACCTTC. Amino acid sequence: CASSLRGQGIYGYTF.

This chain uses TRBV5-5 with TRBJ1-2; possibly TRBD1 for D (6 bases). V dropped 2 bases and J dropped 7 bases, with 18 bases sitting between them. This CDR3 has 15 amino acids. Germline CDR1 reads SGHKS; CDR2 reads YYEKEE (reference sequence). The CDR3: CASSFQGAGEAGYTF. CDR3 nucleotides: TGTGCCAGCAGCTTCCAGGGCGCAGGGGAAGCTGGCTACACCTTC.

The rearrangement joins TRBV5-1 to TRBJ1-4; D not resolved. The CDR3 runs 16 residues. V gave up 4 bases and J gave up 6 bases, with 19 bases separating them. Germline CDR1 is SGHRS and CDR2 is YFSETQ. The CDR3: CASSPPDQTPDEKLFF. The CDR3 DNA reads TGCGCCAGCAGCCCGCCTGACCAGACTCCGGATGAAAAACTGTTTTTT.

The V and J genes are TRBV12-3 or TRBV12-4 and TRBJ1-3; D unresolved. With 3 bases removed from V and 8 bases from J, the gap between germline ends came to 11 bases. The CDR3 is 13 residues long. CDR3 sequence (DNA): TGTGCCAGCAGTTTGAGAGCAACGGACACCATATATTTT. It translates to CASSLRATDTIYF.

The chain is built from TRBV5-1 and TRBJ2-3; D perhaps matches TRBD2 (6 bases). Trimming cost V 4 bases and J 2 bases, with 14 bases left between them. CDR3 length: 15 residues. Per germline, CDR1 SGHRS and CDR2 YFSETQ. CDR3 nucleotide sequence: TGCGCCAGCAGCGTCCTTCGGGAGTACACAGATACGCAGTATTTT. Protein sequence: CASSVLREYTDTQYF.

The gene calls are TRBV5-5 and TRBJ1-3; TRBD1 might be the D (6 bases). There are 18 residues in the CDR3. The germline V gene has CDR1 SGHKS and CDR2 YYEKEE (reference sequence). V was clipped by 0 bases and J by 4 bases, with 20 bases between them. CDR3 nucleotide sequence: TGTGCCAGCAGCTTGGCCCCCGTGACAGGTGGGCGCGGAAACACCATATATTTT. Encoded protein: CASSLAPVTGGRGNTIYF.